The 22 T cell receptor beta chains listed next were all sequenced from one sample in a study of CXCR3-negative and CXCR3-positive naive CD8 T cells (dated by TCRdb to about 2019). The paper's findings and limits, for the study overall: Compared with CXCR3-negative naive cells, CXCR3-positive naive cells had TRB CDR3s with higher hydrophobicity (lower Kidera factor 4), lower energy, and higher strength and volume indices.

For these TCRs, the target antigens are not known. Sequencing was carried out with a NextSeq 550. The Human TCR Profiling Kit (MiLaboratory) was used to make UMI-labeled 5' RACE TRB cDNA libraries. Reprocessed by TCRdb, the reads give a single entry per CDR3 protein sequence, without DNA. The sample table includes some 130,000 distinct CDR3 sequences. The ten largest clones take up about 0.61% of the sample. The material sequenced was naive CXCR3+ CD8+ T cells from blood. Read against the paper, the sample's cell subset or site label means: CD45RO-CCR7+CD27+CD95- naive CD8+ T cells expressing CXCR3 (TNR3+). Source of these receptors: a human donor in good health. Some clones in this sample may be carry-over from other donors' samples.

This chain links TRBV7-2 with TRBJ2-7; TCRdb picks TRBD1, but there is no DNA to check that call. The CDR3 consists of 17 residues. Germline V gene lookup returns CDR1 SGHTA and CDR2 FQGNSA. The CDR3 here is CASSLSPIAGGLHEQYF.

V gene TRBV14 combines with J gene TRBJ2-2. Germline V CDR1 and CDR2: SGHDN, FVKESK. This CDR3 has 12 amino acids. CDR3 in amino acids: CASSQGTGELFF.

The CDR3 spells CASSPAPRGEQYF. The rearrangement links TRBV4-1 to TRBJ2-7; lacking DNA, the TRBD1 call made by TCRdb goes unchecked. Germline loops: CDR1 MGHRA, CDR2 YSYEKL. The CDR3 runs to 13 residues.

The chain employs TRBV25-1 and TRBJ1-1; TCRdb designates TRBD1, a call that cannot be tested without DNA. Germline lookup yields CDR1 MGHDK and CDR2 SYGVNS. CDR3 length equals 13 residues. The CDR3 loop reads CASSERPGTEAFF. Combining the CDR3 with reference TRBV25-1 and TRBJ1-1 gives the whole variable domain EADIYQTPRYLVIGTGKKITLECSQTMGHDKMYWYQQDPGMELHLIHYSYGVNSTEKGDLSSESTVSRIRTEHFPLTLESARPSHTSQYLCASSERPGTEAFFGQGTRLTVV.

The CDR3: CASSGRDRGLERNYGYTF. The chain links TRBV6-5 to TRBJ1-2; there is no DNA to check the TCRdb D call of TRBD1. CDR1 and CDR2 (germline): MNHEY, SVGAGI. The CDR3 has 18 amino acids.

This chain uses TRBV29-1 with TRBJ2-1; TCRdb picks TRBD2, but there is no DNA to check that call. This CDR3 region has 14 residues. Germline CDR1 and CDR2: SQVTM and ANQGSEA. This CDR3 is CSVEIAGVGYEQFF.

This sequence joins TRBV7-9 and TRBJ1-5; no DNA is available, so the TRBD1 call from TCRdb remains unchecked. Per the germline V gene, CDR1 is SEHNR and CDR2 is FQNEAQ (reference sequence). CDR3 length equals 15 residues. This CDR3 reads CASSLDGISNQPQHF.

The chain is built from TRBV7-8 and TRBJ2-3; the D call of TRBD1 rests on TCRdb alone, since no DNA is present to check it. In germline, CDR1 is SGHVS, CDR2 FQNEAQ. The CDR3 spans 16 residues. The CDR3 region is CASSLARDRGTDTQYF.

V usage is TRBV29-1 and J usage is TRBJ2-7; absent DNA, TCRdb's TRBD1 call cannot be checked. The CDR3 contains 14 residues. Germline V gene lookup returns CDR1 SQVTM and CDR2 ANQGSEA. The CDR3 here is CSGEGGGGHGEQYF.

The chain recombines TRBV10-3 with TRBJ2-2. Germline lookup yields CDR1 ENHRY and CDR2 SYGVKD. The CDR3 is 14 residues long. The CDR3: CAISESSSTGELFF.

V usage is TRBV5-4 and J usage is TRBJ2-2; the D gene TCRdb calls, TRBD2, cannot be checked with no DNA. The CDR3 consists of 20 residues. Looked up from germline, CDR1 is SGHNT and CDR2 is YYREEE (reference sequence). This CDR3 reads CASSFVGLAGGPDNTGELFF. The variable domain in full, completed from reference TRBV5-4 and TRBJ2-2, reads ETGVTQSPTHLIKTRGQQVTLRCSSQSGHNTVSWYQQALGQGPQFIFQYYREEENGRGNFPPRFSGLQFPNYSSELNVNALELDDSALYLCASSFVGLAGGPDNTGELFFGEGSRLTVL.

The chain carries TRBV4-1 and TRBJ2-5; TCRdb lists TRBD2, though no DNA is available to test this call. This CDR3 spans 18 amino acids. Germline CDR1 is MGHRA and CDR2 is YSYEKL. CDR3 sequence reads: CASSLQVPGGGRRETQYF.

The gene calls are TRBV7-9 and TRBJ1-4; lacking DNA, the TRBD1 call made by TCRdb goes unchecked. The CDR3 spans 16 residues. Germline V CDR1 and CDR2: SEHNR, FQNEAQ (reference sequence). This CDR3 is CASSPRVWDTNEKLFF.

The chain carries TRBV4-1 and TRBJ2-7; TCRdb outputs TRBD1, but without DNA this stays unchecked. Germline V CDR1 and CDR2: MGHRA, YSYEKL. The CDR3 sequence is 15 residues long. Here the CDR3 reads CASSQEAGGYYEQYF.

V gene TRBV29-1 combines with J gene TRBJ1-2; checking the TCRdb D call of TRBD1 is not possible without DNA. CDR3 size: 12 residues. From germline, CDR1 is SQVTM and CDR2 ANQGSEA. The CDR3 spells CSVVLGVDGYTF.

This CDR3 is CAWSVRVEEAFF. This rearrangement joins TRBV30 to TRBJ1-1. The germline gives CDR1 GTSNPN, CDR2 SVGIG (reference sequence). CDR3 size: 12 residues.

This sequence joins TRBV12-3 or TRBV12-4 and TRBJ2-5; the D call from TCRdb, TRBD1, cannot be confirmed without DNA. This CDR3 spans 15 amino acids. CDR3 in amino acids: CASSSWEPWRETQYF.

This chain joins TRBV28 and TRBJ1-2; without DNA, the TCRdb call of TRBD1 cannot be checked. This CDR3 is 17 amino acids long. Germline CDR1 MDHEN, CDR2 SYDVKM. The CDR3 sequence: CASSTIWGGADRYGYTF.

The rearrangement links TRBV11-2 to TRBJ1-1. Germline V gives CDR1 SGHAT, CDR2 FQNNGV. CDR3 length: 13 residues. CDR3 in amino acids: CATAGGVNTEAFF. The variable domain in full, with the rest retrieved from reference TRBV11-2 and TRBJ1-1, is EAGVAQSPRYKIIEKRQSVAFWCNPISGHATLYWYQQILGQGPKLLIQFQNNGVVDDSQLPKDRFSAERLKGVDSTLKIQPAKLEDSAVYLCATAGGVNTEAFFGQGTRLTVV.

V and J are TRBV29-1 and TRBJ2-2; TCRdb outputs TRBD1, but without DNA this stays unchecked. The CDR3 totals 21 residues. Germline assignment: CDR1 SQVTM and CDR2 ANQGSEA. CDR3 region: CSVYQGVVLTGTGFFAGELFF.

CDR3 residues: CASSKYRGNSPLHF. The V call is TRBV6-4, the J call TRBJ1-6; the D gene TCRdb calls, TRBD1, cannot be checked with no DNA. The CDR3 length is 14 residues. In germline, CDR1 is MRHNA, CDR2 SNTAGT.

The rearrangement uses TRBV10-3 and TRBJ2-2; lacking DNA, the TRBD2 call made by TCRdb goes unchecked. The CDR3 sequence is 16 residues long. Germline lookup yields CDR1 ENHRY and CDR2 SYGVKD. Here the CDR3 reads CAISESSGGEPGELFF.